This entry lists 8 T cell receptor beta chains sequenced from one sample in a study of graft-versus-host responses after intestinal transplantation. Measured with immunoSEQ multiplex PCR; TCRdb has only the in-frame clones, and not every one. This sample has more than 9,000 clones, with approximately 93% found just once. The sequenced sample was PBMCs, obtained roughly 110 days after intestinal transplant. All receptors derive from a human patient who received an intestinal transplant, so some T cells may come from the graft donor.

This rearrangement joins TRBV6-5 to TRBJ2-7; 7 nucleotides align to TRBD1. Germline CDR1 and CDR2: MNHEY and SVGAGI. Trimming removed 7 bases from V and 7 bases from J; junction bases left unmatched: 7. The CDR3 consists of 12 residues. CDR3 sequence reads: CASTPTGDEQYF. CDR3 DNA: TGTGCCAGCACCCCAACAGGGGATGAGCAGTACTTC.

CDR3 amino acids: CASSIISQDINYGYTF. CDR3 coding DNA: TGTGCCAGTAGTATCATTTCGCAGGATATTAACTATGGCTACACCTTC. This chain links TRBV19 with TRBJ1-2; D gene uncertain. This CDR3 is built from 16 residues. Trimming pared 3 bases from V and 1 base from J, leaving 15 bases between. Germline V gene data show CDR1 as LNHDA and CDR2 as SQIVND (reference sequence).

The CDR3 sequence: CASSFLLTRDYGYTF. CDR3 DNA sequence: TGTGCCAGCAGCTTCCTCCTTACTAGGGACTATGGCTACACCTTC. V and J are TRBV5-6 and TRBJ1-2; no firm D call. V shed 2 bases and J shed 3 bases, with 14 bases lying between them. Germline V CDR1 and CDR2: SGHDT, YYEEEE. The length of the CDR3 is 15 residues.

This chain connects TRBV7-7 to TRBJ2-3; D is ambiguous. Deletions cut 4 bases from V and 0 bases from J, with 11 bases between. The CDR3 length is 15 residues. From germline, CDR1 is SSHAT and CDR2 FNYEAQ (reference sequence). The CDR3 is CASSSSISSTDTQYF. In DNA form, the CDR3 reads TGTGCCAGCAGCTCCTCTATCTCAAGCACAGATACGCAGTATTTT. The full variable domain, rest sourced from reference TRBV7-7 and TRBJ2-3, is GAGVSQSPRYKVTKRGQDVTLRCDPISSHATLYWYQQALGQGPEFLTYFNYEAQPDKSGLPSDRFSAERPEGSISTLTIQRTEQRDSAMYRCASSSSISSTDTQYFGPGTRLTVL.

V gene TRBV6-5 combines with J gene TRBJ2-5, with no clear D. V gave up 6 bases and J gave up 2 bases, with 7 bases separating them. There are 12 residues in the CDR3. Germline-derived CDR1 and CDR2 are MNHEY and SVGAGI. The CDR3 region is CASSDKQETQYF. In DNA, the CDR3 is TGTGCCAGCAGCGATAAACAAGAGACCCAGTACTTC.

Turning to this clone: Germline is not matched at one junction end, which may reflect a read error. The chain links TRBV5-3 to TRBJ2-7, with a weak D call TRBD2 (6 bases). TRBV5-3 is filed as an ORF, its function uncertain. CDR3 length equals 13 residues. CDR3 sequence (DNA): TGTGCCAGCAGCTTGGAAGCGGGCGTTGAGCAGTACTTC. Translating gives CASSLEAGVEQYF.

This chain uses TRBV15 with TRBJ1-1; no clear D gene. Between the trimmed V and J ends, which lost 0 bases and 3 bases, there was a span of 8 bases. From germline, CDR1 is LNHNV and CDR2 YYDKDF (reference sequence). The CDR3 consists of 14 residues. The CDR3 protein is CATSREEAYTEAFF. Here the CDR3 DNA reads TGTGCCACCAGCAGAGAAGAGGCCTACACTGAAGCTTTCTTT.

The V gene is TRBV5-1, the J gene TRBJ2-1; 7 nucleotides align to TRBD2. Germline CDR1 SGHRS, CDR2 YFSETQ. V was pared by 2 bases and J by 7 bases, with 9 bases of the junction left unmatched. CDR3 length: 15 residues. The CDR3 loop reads CASSLGGSIRNEQFF. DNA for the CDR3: TGCGCCAGCAGCTTAGGCGGGAGTATTCGGAATGAGCAGTTCTTC.